This T cell receptor (beta chain) was recovered during a study of T cells in Graves' hyperthyroidism and ophthalmopathy. Across the whole study: Peripheral blood was secured at the point of initial diagnosis, before any treatment.

The cohort's ophthalmopathy patients, a group with duration under 3 months, had a Clinical Activity Score of at least 3 and a NOSPECS grade of at least 4. PBMCs were sourced from roughly 9.3 ml fresh peripheral blood. Germline lookup yields CDR1 MNHEY and CDR2 SMNVEV (reference sequence). The length of the CDR3 is 15 residues. RNA transcripts were the template for amplifying TCR beta CDR3 regions. Primed by the HTBI set, a first-round RT-PCR was run on the TCR CDR3. TCRdb called the multiplex PCR reads again in MiXCR, with one record for every CDR3 protein. The table shows hundreds of thousands of distinct CDR3 sequences, with around 21% occurring only once. A few counts support this clonotype. Sequence at one end of the junction differs from germline and may be a read error.

This chain uses TRBV27 with TRBJ2-1, with 9 bases lining up with TRBD2. Sequenced sample: blood. This clonotype was sampled from a man in his thirties or forties with Graves' ophthalmopathy. For the CDR3, the DNA is TGTGCCAGCAGTCTATCTAGCGGGATAAATAATGAGCAGTTCTTC. Its translation: CASSLSSGINNEQFF.